This TCR beta chain originates from a study of OX40 agonist ivuxolimab in advanced cancers. This clone was counted between two and nine times. The CDR3 has 14 amino acids. The germline gives CDR1 ENHRY, CDR2 SYGVKD. V was shortened by 0 bases and J by 2 bases, with 6 bases between the two germline ends. Clones were read by immunoSEQ multiplex PCR, and TCRdb kept only the in-frame ones, dropping some. The sample comprises roughly 49,000 clones, 80% to 90% of which are singletons, and roughly 49% rests with the top ten. V and J are TRBV10-3 and TRBJ2-3; the D is unclear. Sequencing was performed on CD4+ or CD8+ T cells sorted from blood, taken in a trial of the OX40 agonist ivuxolimab. The TCR comes from an adult with an advanced solid tumor such as melanoma, head and neck, liver or kidney cancer. The CDR3 sequence is CAISESAVTDTQYF. In nucleotides, the CDR3 is TGTGCCATCAGTGAGTCGGCAGTCACAGATACGCAGTATTTT.